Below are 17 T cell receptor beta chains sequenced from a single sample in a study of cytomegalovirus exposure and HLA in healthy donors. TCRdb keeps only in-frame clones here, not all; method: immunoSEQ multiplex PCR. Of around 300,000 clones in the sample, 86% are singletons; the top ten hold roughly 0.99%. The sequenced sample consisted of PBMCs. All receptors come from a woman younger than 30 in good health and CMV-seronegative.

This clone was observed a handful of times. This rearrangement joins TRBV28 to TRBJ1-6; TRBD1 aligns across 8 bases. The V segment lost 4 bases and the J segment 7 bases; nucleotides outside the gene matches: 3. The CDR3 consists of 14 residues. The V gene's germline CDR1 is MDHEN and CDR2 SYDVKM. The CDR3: CASSSGGRNSPLHF. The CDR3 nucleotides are TGTGCCAGCAGTTCAGGGGGCCGGAATTCACCCCTCCACTTT.

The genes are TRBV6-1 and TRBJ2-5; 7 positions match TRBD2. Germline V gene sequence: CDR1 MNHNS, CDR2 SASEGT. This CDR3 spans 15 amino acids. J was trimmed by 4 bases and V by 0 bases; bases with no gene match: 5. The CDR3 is CASSEAGGGPETQYF. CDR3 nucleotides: TGTGCCAGCAGTGAAGCTGGGGGGGGACCAGAGACCCAGTACTTC.

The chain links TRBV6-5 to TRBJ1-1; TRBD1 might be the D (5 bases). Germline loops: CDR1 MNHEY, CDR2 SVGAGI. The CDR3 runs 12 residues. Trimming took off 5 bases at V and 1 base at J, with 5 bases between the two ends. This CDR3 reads CASSTGNTEAFF. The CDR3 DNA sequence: TGTGCCAGCAGTACAGGGAACACTGAAGCTTTCTTT.

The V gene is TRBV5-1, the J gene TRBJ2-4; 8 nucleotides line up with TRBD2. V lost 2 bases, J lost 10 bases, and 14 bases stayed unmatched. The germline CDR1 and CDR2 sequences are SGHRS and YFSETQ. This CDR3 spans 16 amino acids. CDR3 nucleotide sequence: TGCGCCAGCAGCTTCGGTCTCGGGGGGGCGGAAGTTATTCAGTACTTC. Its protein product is CASSFGLGGAEVIQYF.

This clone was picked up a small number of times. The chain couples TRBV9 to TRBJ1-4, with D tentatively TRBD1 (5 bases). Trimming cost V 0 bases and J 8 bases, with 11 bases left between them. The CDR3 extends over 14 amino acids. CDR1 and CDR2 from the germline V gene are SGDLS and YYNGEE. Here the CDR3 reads CASSVAGGTEKLFF. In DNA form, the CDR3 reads TGTGCCAGCAGCGTAGCCGGGGGAACCGAAAAACTGTTTTTT.

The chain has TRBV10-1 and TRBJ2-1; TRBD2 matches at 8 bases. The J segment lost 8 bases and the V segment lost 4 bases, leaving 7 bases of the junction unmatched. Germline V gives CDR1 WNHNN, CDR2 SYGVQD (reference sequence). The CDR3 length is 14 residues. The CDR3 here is CASSGRWGLDEQFF. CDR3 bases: TGCGCCAGCAGTGGCCGGTGGGGACTAGATGAGCAGTTCTTC.

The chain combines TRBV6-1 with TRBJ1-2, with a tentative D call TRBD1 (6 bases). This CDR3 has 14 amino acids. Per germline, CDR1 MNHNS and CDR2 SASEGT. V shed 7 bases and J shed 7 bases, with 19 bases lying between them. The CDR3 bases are TGTGCCAGCACCCTAATAGCCACAGGGAGTGGCTACACCTTC. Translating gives CASTLIATGSGYTF.

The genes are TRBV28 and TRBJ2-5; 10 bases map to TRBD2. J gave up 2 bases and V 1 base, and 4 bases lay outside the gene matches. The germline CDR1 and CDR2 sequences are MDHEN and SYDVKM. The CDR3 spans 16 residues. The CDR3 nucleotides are TGTGCCAGCAGTTTATCTCTAGCGGGGGCGCAAGAGACCCAGTACTTC. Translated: CASSLSLAGAQETQYF.

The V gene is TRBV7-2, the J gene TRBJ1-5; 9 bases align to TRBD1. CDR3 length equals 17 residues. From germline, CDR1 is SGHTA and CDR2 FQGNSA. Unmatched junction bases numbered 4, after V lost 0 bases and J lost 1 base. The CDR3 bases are TGTGCCAGCAGCTTAGCCCTGACAGGGGGGAGCAATCAGCCCCAGCATTTT. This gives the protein CASSLALTGGSNQPQHF.

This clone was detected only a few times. For the CDR3, the DNA is TGTGCCTGGAAGCCCGGGACAGGGGCTAATGAAAAACTGTTTTTT. Translation: CAWKPGTGANEKLFF. V gene TRBV30 combines with J gene TRBJ1-4; TRBD1 matches at 10 bases. This CDR3 has 15 residues. Germline loops: CDR1 GTSNPN, CDR2 SVGIG (reference sequence). V was pared by 4 bases and J by 3 bases, with 5 bases of the junction left unmatched.

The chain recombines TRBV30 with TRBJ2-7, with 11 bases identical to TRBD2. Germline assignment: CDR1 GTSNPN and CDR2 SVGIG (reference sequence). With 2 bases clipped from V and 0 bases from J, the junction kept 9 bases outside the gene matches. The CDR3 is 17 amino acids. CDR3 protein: CAWSSMLTSGVSYEQYF. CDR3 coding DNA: TGTGCCTGGAGTTCCATGCTGACTAGCGGGGTCTCCTACGAGCAGTACTTC.

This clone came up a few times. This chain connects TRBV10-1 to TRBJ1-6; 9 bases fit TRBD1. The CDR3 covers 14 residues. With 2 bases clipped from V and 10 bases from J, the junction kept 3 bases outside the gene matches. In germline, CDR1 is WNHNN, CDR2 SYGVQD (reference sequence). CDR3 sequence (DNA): TGCGCCAGCAGTGAGACTACAGGGGGCTCACCCCTCCACTTT. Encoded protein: CASSETTGGSPLHF.

The CDR3 sequence: CASSKWADLNSPLHF. The CDR3 nucleotides are TGTGCCAGCAGCAAATGGGCAGACCTCAATTCACCCCTCCACTTT. The chain has TRBV9 and TRBJ1-6, with D unclear. V lost 4 bases to trimming and J lost 7 bases, with 15 bases between them. CDR3 size: 15 residues. Germline-derived CDR1 and CDR2 are SGDLS and YYNGEE.

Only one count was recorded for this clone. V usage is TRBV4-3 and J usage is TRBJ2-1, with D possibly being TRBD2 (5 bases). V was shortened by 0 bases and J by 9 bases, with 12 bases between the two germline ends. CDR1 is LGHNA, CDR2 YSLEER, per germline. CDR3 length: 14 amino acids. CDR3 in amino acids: CASSQDRGYGEQFF. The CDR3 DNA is TGCGCCAGCAGCCAAGATCGGGGTTATGGTGAGCAGTTCTTC.

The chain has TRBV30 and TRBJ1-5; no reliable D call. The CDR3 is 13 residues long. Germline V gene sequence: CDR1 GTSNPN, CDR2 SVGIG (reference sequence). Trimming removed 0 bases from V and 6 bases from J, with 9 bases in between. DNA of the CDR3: TGTGCCTGGAGTGTCCCCAGAGGTCAGCCCCAGCATTTT. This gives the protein CAWSVPRGQPQHF.

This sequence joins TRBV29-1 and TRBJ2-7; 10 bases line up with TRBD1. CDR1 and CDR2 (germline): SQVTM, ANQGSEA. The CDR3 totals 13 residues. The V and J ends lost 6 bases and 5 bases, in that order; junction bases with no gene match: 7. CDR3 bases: TGCAGCGTGGGTGGGGACAGGGGTGACGAGCAGTACTTC. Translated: CSVGGDRGDEQYF.

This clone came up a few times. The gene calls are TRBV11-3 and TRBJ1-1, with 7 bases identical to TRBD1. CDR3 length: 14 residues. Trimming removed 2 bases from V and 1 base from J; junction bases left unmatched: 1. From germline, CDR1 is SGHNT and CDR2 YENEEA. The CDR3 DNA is TGTGCCAGCAGCTTAAGGGGGCCGAACACTGAAGCTTTCTTT. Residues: CASSLRGPNTEAFF. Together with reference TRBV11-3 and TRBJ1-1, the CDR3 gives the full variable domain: EAGVVQSPRYKIIEKKQPVAFWCNPISGHNTLYWYLQNLGQGPELLIRYENEEAVDDSQLPKDRFSAERLKGVDSTLKIQPAELGDSAVYLCASSLRGPNTEAFFGQGTRLTVV.